These 22 T cell receptor beta chains were sequenced from one sample in a study of control samples from healthy donors and cancer patients. Only in-frame clones appear in the TCRdb table, and some are missing; sequencing was by immunoSEQ multiplex PCR. The sample carries over 150,000 clones, 96% recorded once. The sequenced sample consisted of blood. The receptors were sampled from a woman aged 30 to 39 in good health.

J is TRBJ1-4 and V is TRBV6-6; D is ambiguous. Germline assignment: CDR1 MNHNY and CDR2 SVGAGI (reference sequence). This CDR3 has 14 residues. Deletions cut 7 bases from V and 0 bases from J, with 9 bases between. This CDR3 is CASTREATNEKLFF. For the CDR3, the DNA is TGTGCCAGCACAAGGGAGGCAACTAATGAAAAACTGTTTTTT.

The rearrangement links TRBV6-5 to TRBJ2-1; 8 nucleotides agree with TRBD2. Germline trimming cut 2 bases from V and 4 bases from J; bases unmatched to any gene: 7. The CDR3 runs to 16 residues. From germline, CDR1 is MNHEY and CDR2 SVGAGI. The CDR3 region is CASSYAGGTGYNEQFF. Written as DNA, the CDR3 is TGTGCCAGCAGTTACGCGGGGGGCACAGGTTACAATGAGCAGTTCTTC.

This chain joins TRBV6-1 and TRBJ1-1; a weak D match, TRBD1 (5 bases). The CDR3 runs to 16 residues. Trimming stripped 0 bases from V and 5 bases from J, with 16 bases between. From germline, CDR1 is MNHNS and CDR2 SASEGT. The CDR3 here is CASSEAGGVARTEAFF. The CDR3 region has the DNA TGTGCCAGCAGTGAAGCGGGGGGGGTCGCGAGGACTGAAGCTTTCTTT.

The gene calls are TRBV4-1 and TRBJ1-4; the D gene is possibly TRBD1 (6 bases). This CDR3 is built from 15 residues. Per germline, CDR1 MGHRA and CDR2 YSYEKL. V lost 7 bases, J lost 1 base, and 13 bases lay in between. The CDR3: CASTGTPQTNEKLFF. DNA for the CDR3: TGCGCCAGCACCGGGACACCCCAAACTAATGAAAAACTGTTTTTT.

The rearrangement joins TRBV28 to TRBJ2-7; D remains unclear. Trimming took off 2 bases at V and 0 bases at J, with 23 bases between the two ends. The CDR3 is made up of 19 amino acids. The germline gives CDR1 MDHEN, CDR2 SYDVKM. The chain's CDR3 is CASSLRDASRSSFSYEQYF. CDR3 coding DNA: TGTGCCAGCAGTTTACGAGATGCGTCGCGAAGTTCTTTCTCCTACGAGCAGTACTTC.

V is TRBV28 and J is TRBJ2-7; unclear D gene. Trimming pared 6 bases from V and 1 base from J, leaving 16 bases between. Germline loops: CDR1 MDHEN, CDR2 SYDVKM. The CDR3 covers 15 residues. The CDR3 loop is CASSPTPPGSYEQYF. The DNA for the CDR3 is TGTGCCAGCAGCCCGACGCCACCGGGTTCCTACGAGCAGTACTTC.

The V gene is TRBV7-3, the J gene TRBJ1-1, with 9 bases that match TRBD1. The V gene end was trimmed by 5 bases and the J gene end by 5 bases; junction bases not matched to a gene: 6. This CDR3 has 14 amino acids. CDR1 is SGHTA and CDR2 is FQGTGA in the germline V gene. CDR3 in amino acids: CASSPTGGATEAFF. The CDR3 DNA reads TGTGCCAGCAGCCCAACAGGGGGCGCGACTGAAGCTTTCTTT. Filled out from reference TRBV7-3 and TRBJ1-1, the complete variable domain reads GAGVSQTPSNKVTEKGKYVELRCDPISGHTALYWYRQSLGQGPEFLIYFQGTGAADDSGLPNDRFFAVRPEGSVSTLKIQRTERGDSAVYLCASSPTGGATEAFFGQGTRLTVV.

The rearrangement uses TRBV27 and TRBJ2-7; perhaps D is TRBD1 or TRBD2 (6 bases each). CDR1 is MNHEY, CDR2 SMNVEV, per germline (reference sequence). The V end lost 3 bases, the J end lost 7 bases, and 13 bases lay between the germline ends. The CDR3 covers 13 residues. The CDR3 loop reads CASSFRGGWEQYF. CDR3 in DNA: TGTGCCAGCAGTTTTAGAGGGGGGTGGGAGCAGTACTTC.

The gene calls are TRBV5-1 and TRBJ1-1; TRBD1 aligns across 10 bases. This CDR3 comprises 13 residues. Germline CDR1 is SGHRS and CDR2 is YFSETQ. Germline trimming cut 4 bases from V and 7 bases from J; bases unmatched to any gene: 4. CDR3 region: CASSTGTGVEAFF. CDR3 nucleotides: TGCGCCAGCAGCACCGGGACAGGGGTTGAAGCTTTCTTT.

CDR3: CASSFGTTEAFF. CDR3 DNA sequence: TGTGCCAGCAGCTTTGGGACAACGGAAGCTTTCTTT. This sequence joins TRBV5-8 and TRBJ1-1; TRBD1 is a possible D gene (6 bases). V lost 2 bases, J lost 8 bases, and 10 bases lay in between. Looked up from germline, CDR1 is SGHTS and CDR2 is YDEGEE. The CDR3 has 12 residues.

This chain joins TRBV28 and TRBJ1-5, with TRBD1 matching over 7 bases. The V segment lost 2 bases and the J segment 0 bases; nucleotides outside the gene matches: 10. The CDR3 consists of 18 residues. Germline lookup yields CDR1 MDHEN and CDR2 SYDVKM. CDR3 amino acids: CASSLGGRGVYSNQPQHF. CDR3 DNA sequence: TGTGCCAGCAGTTTAGGCGGCAGGGGGGTTTATAGCAATCAGCCCCAGCATTTT.

The chain employs TRBV5-1 and TRBJ2-1; TRBD1 agrees at 9 bases. The CDR3 runs 15 residues. V was clipped by 3 bases and J by 1 base; unmatched bases: 2. Germline V gene lookup returns CDR1 SGHRS and CDR2 YFSETQ. The CDR3 sequence: CASSSGTGSYNEQFF. For the CDR3, the DNA is TGCGCCAGCAGCTCCGGGACAGGGTCCTACAATGAGCAGTTCTTC.

This chain links TRBV28 with TRBJ2-1, with D unresolved. With 2 bases removed from V and 9 bases from J, the gap between germline ends came to 14 bases. This CDR3 has 14 amino acids. The germline gives CDR1 MDHEN, CDR2 SYDVKM. The CDR3 nucleotides are TGTGCCAGCAGTTTAGTTGCTGCCGACACTGAGCAGTTCTTC. Encoded protein: CASSLVAADTEQFF.

The V call is TRBV6-5, the J call TRBJ1-1; D unresolved. V lost 7 bases to trimming and J lost 3 bases, with 6 bases between them. Germline CDR1 MNHEY, CDR2 SVGAGI. This CDR3 has 11 residues. This CDR3 is CASKQYTEAFF. CDR3 nucleotide sequence: TGTGCCAGCAAGCAATACACTGAAGCTTTCTTT.

The chain couples TRBV11-2 to TRBJ2-7; 9 bases fit TRBD1. This CDR3 is built from 18 residues. In germline, CDR1 is SGHAT, CDR2 FQNNGV. Germline trimming cut 6 bases from V and 7 bases from J; bases unmatched to any gene: 22. CDR3 nucleotide sequence: TGTGCCAGCAGACCCGGGACAGGGAGGGTTCGAGGAACTAGGGAGCAGTACTTC. It codes for CASRPGTGRVRGTREQYF. The full variable domain, completed using reference TRBV11-2 and TRBJ2-7, is EAGVAQSPRYKIIEKRQSVAFWCNPISGHATLYWYQQILGQGPKLLIQFQNNGVVDDSQLPKDRFSAERLKGVDSTLKIQPAKLEDSAVYLCASRPGTGRVRGTREQYFGPGTRLTVT.

The chain joins TRBV5-1 to TRBJ2-1, with TRBD2 matching over 13 bases. V lost 4 bases and J lost 10; bases outside the gene matches: 11. This CDR3 is 16 amino acids long. Germline V gene lookup returns CDR1 SGHRS and CDR2 YFSETQ. CDR3 residues: CASSTNPGLAGVEQFF. In DNA, the CDR3 is TGCGCCAGCAGCACCAATCCAGGACTAGCGGGGGTGGAGCAGTTCTTC.

V gene TRBV5-5 combines with J gene TRBJ1-5, with D hard to call. This CDR3 is 14 amino acids long. Germline loops: CDR1 SGHKS, CDR2 YYEKEE (reference sequence). V was trimmed by 4 bases and J by 4 bases, leaving 12 bases between them. CDR3 protein: CASSPGSINQPQHF. For the CDR3, the DNA is TGTGCCAGCAGCCCCGGGTCCATAAATCAGCCCCAGCATTTT. The variable domain in full, with the rest retrieved from reference TRBV5-5 and TRBJ1-5, is DAGVTQSPTHLIKTRGQQVTLRCSPISGHKSVSWYQQVLGQGPQFIFQYYEKEERGRGNFPDRFSARQFPNYSSELNVNALLLGDSALYLCASSPGSINQPQHFGDGTRLSIL.

The rearrangement joins TRBV5-1 to TRBJ2-3; TRBD2 aligns across 9 bases. CDR1 SGHRS and CDR2 YFSETQ come from the germline V gene. The CDR3 is made up of 15 amino acids. The J segment lost 3 bases and the V segment lost 4 bases, leaving 6 bases of the junction unmatched. As DNA, the CDR3 is TGCGCCAGCAGCCTTGCGGGGGGGCCGACAGATACGCAGTATTTT. Its protein product is CASSLAGGPTDTQYF.

The V call is TRBV24-1, the J call TRBJ2-7; maybe TRBD2 (5 bases). The CDR3 length is 16 residues. The V gene lost 0 bases and the J gene lost 2 bases, with 13 bases spanning the gap. Germline loops: CDR1 KGHDR, CDR2 SFDVKD. The CDR3 DNA is TGTGCCACCAGTGATTTGTGGGGAGAAAACACCTACGAGCAGTACTTC. Translating it yields CATSDLWGENTYEQYF.

V usage is TRBV16 and J usage is TRBJ1-2; the D gene is possibly TRBD1 (5 bases). This CDR3 has 14 residues. CDR1 is KGHSY and CDR2 is FQNENV in the germline V gene. V was cut by 2 bases and J by 4 bases, with 11 bases left in between. The CDR3 protein is CASSQGGIFYGYTF. As DNA, the CDR3 is TGTGCCAGCAGCCAAGGGGGAATTTTCTATGGCTACACCTTC.

The rearrangement joins TRBV7-9 to TRBJ2-3, with 7 bases fitting TRBD2. The CDR3 sequence is 16 residues long. Unmatched junction bases numbered 6, after V lost 1 base and J lost 2 bases. Germline loops: CDR1 SEHNR, CDR2 FQNEAQ (reference sequence). Here the CDR3 DNA reads TGTGCCAGCAGCTTAGGTCGACTAGCTGTCACAGATACGCAGTATTTT. Protein: CASSLGRLAVTDTQYF.

The rearrangement joins TRBV19 to TRBJ2-7; TRBD1 aligns across 8 bases. Per germline, CDR1 LNHDA and CDR2 SQIVND (reference sequence). Unmatched junction bases numbered 14, after V lost 3 bases and J lost 4 bases. The CDR3 runs 17 residues. In DNA form, the CDR3 reads TGTGCCAGTAGTATGCCCTCGGACAGGGAAGATTGGTACGAGCAGTACTTC. Residues: CASSMPSDREDWYEQYF. The complete variable domain, with remaining parts taken from reference TRBV19 and TRBJ2-7, reads DGGITQSPKYLFRKEGQNVTLSCEQNLNHDAMYWYRQDPGQGLRLIYYSQIVNDFQKGDIAEGYSVSREKKESFPLTVTSAQKNPTAFYLCASSMPSDREDWYEQYFGPGTRLTVT.